These T cell receptor beta chains were read from a single sample in a study of cytomegalovirus exposure and HLA in healthy donors. Clones were sequenced by immunoSEQ multiplex PCR, and TCRdb holds only the in-frame ones, with some missing. In all, the sample yields over 200,000 clones. Sequenced sample: PBMCs. The source is a woman aged 25 to 45 in good health and CMV-seropositive. Both conserved end residues are part of each CDR3. The order of the fields is V gene, J gene, D gene, CDR3 protein, CDR3 DNA. D genes are given only for firm matches.

V: TRBV28
J: TRBJ2-7
D: TRBD2
CDR3: CASSLTSGTFYEQYF
DNA: TGTGCCAGCAGTTTAACCAGCGGGACCTTCTACGAGCAGTACTTC

V: TRBV4-1
J: TRBJ1-2
D: TRBD1
CDR3: CASSQGQGAMYYGYTF
DNA: TGCGCCAGCAGCCAGGGACAGGGGGCGATGTATTATGGCTACACCTTC

V: TRBV4-3
J: TRBJ2-1
D: TRBD2
CDR3: CASSSLAGRTSSYNEQFF
DNA: TGCGCCAGCAGCTCGCTAGCGGGCCGAACCAGCTCCTACAATGAGCAGTTCTTC

V: TRBV10-1
J: TRBJ1-1
D: NA
CDR3: CASSESAFKTGYGEAFF
DNA: TGCGCCAGCAGTGAGTCGGCGTTTAAGACAGGCTATGGTGAAGCTTTCTTT

V: TRBV10-2
J: TRBJ2-7
D: NA
CDR3: CASSDDAWGVPYYEQYF
DNA: TGCGCCAGCAGTGACGATGCTTGGGGGGTCCCTTACTACGAGCAGTACTTC

V: TRBV19
J: TRBJ2-2
D: NA
CDR3: CASKVGGGTGELFF
DNA: TGTGCCAGTAAGGTGGGGGGAGGCACCGGGGAGCTGTTTTTT

V: TRBV2
J: TRBJ2-2
D: NA
CDR3: CASISGVRGTGELFF
DNA: TGTGCCAGCATTTCCGGGGTGAGGGGGACCGGGGAGCTGTTTTTT

V: TRBV6-5
J: TRBJ2-7
D: NA
CDR3: CASSYSRGAHYEQYF
DNA: TGTGCCAGCAGTTACTCCCGCGGAGCCCACTACGAGCAGTACTTC

V: TRBV7-2
J: TRBJ1-1
D: NA
CDR3: CASSFAKKNTEAFF
DNA: TGTGCCAGCAGCTTTGCGAAAAAGAACACTGAAGCTTTCTTT

V: TRBV1
J: TRBJ2-1
D: NA
CDR3: CTSSQDGPSGLAQGQFF
DNA: TGCACCAGCAGCCAAGATGGTCCTAGCGGGTTAGCCCAGGGGCAGTTCTTC

V: TRBV9
J: TRBJ2-7
D: TRBD2
CDR3: CASSVAPGGGGEQYF
DNA: TGTGCCAGCAGCGTAGCTCCGGGAGGGGGAGGCGAGCAGTACTTC

V: TRBV18
J: TRBJ2-5
D: NA
CDR3: CASSPGRFQETQYF
DNA: TGTGCCAGCTCTCCGGGGAGATTCCAAGAGACCCAGTACTTC

V: TRBV4-3
J: TRBJ2-3
D: NA
CDR3: CASSQGLGSTDTQYF
DNA: TGCGCCAGCAGCCAAGGCCTAGGTAGCACAGATACGCAGTATTTT

V: TRBV5-4
J: TRBJ2-7
D: TRBD2
CDR3: CASSLGGTSSYEQYF
DNA: TGTGCCAGCAGCTTGGGGGGGACTAGCTCCTACGAGCAGTACTTC

V: TRBV19
J: TRBJ1-5
D: NA
CDR3: CASSTILQGRNNQPQHF
DNA: TGTGCCAGTAGTACAATTTTACAGGGAAGGAACAATCAGCCCCAGCATTTT

V: TRBV9
J: TRBJ2-1
D: TRBD2
CDR3: CASSAQRGIYNEQFF
DNA: TGTGCCAGCAGCGCTCAGCGGGGGATCTACAATGAGCAGTTCTTC

V: TRBV11-2
J: TRBJ2-7
D: TRBD2
CDR3: CASSSRVPGLYYEQYF
DNA: TGTGCCAGCAGCTCAAGGGTGCCGGGACTATACTACGAGCAGTACTTC

V: TRBV11-2
J: TRBJ1-1
D: NA
CDR3: CASSLVTVNTEAFF
DNA: TGTGCCAGCAGCTTAGTTACGGTTAACACTGAAGCTTTCTTT

V: TRBV5-1
J: TRBJ1-1
D: NA
CDR3: CASSLMGQNTEAFF
DNA: TGCGCCAGCAGCTTGATGGGACAGAACACTGAAGCTTTCTTT

V: TRBV27
J: TRBJ2-7
D: TRBD1
CDR3: CAGRDSPYEQYF
DNA: TGTGCCGGCAGGGACAGCCCCTACGAGCAGTACTTC

V: TRBV5-6
J: TRBJ1-2
D: TRBD1
CDR3: CASSGTGQRYGYTF
DNA: TGTGCCAGCAGCGGAACGGGACAGCGATATGGCTACACCTTC

V: TRBV11-2
J: TRBJ1-1
D: TRBD1
CDR3: CASSLDVGQGVGEAFF
DNA: TGTGCCAGCAGCTTAGATGTCGGACAGGGGGTGGGGGAAGCTTTCTTT

V: TRBV5-8
J: TRBJ1-2
D: TRBD1
CDR3: CASSLVAGGKSYGYTF
DNA: TGTGCCAGCAGCTTGGTAGCAGGGGGCAAGTCCTATGGCTACACCTTC

V: TRBV6-5
J: TRBJ1-3
D: TRBD1
CDR3: CASSYSKGAGNTIYF
DNA: TGTGCCAGCAGTTACTCGAAGGGGGCGGGAAACACCATATATTTT

V: TRBV30
J: TRBJ1-2
D: TRBD1
CDR3: CAWNPTGDYGYTF
DNA: TGTGCCTGGAACCCCACAGGGGATTATGGCTACACCTTC

V: TRBV18
J: TRBJ1-2
D: TRBD1
CDR3: CASSFGQGAYGYTF
DNA: TGTGCCAGCTCATTCGGACAGGGAGCCTATGGCTACACCTTC

V: TRBV11-2
J: TRBJ2-7
D: TRBD2
CDR3: CASSLASGGSYEQYF
DNA: TGTGCCAGCAGCTTAGCCAGCGGGGGATCCTACGAGCAGTACTTC

V: TRBV19
J: TRBJ1-3
D: NA
CDR3: CASRQVSGNTIYF
DNA: TGTGCCAGCAGACAGGTCTCTGGAAACACCATATATTTT

V: TRBV19
J: TRBJ2-2
D: NA
CDR3: CASSIDTFSGGTGELFF
DNA: TGTGCCAGTAGTATAGACACTTTCAGCGGCGGGACCGGGGAGCTGTTTTTT

V: TRBV18
J: TRBJ1-2
D: NA
CDR3: CASSPDDNDYGYTF
DNA: TGTGCCAGCTCACCGGATGACAATGACTATGGCTACACCTTC

V: TRBV27
J: TRBJ1-5
D: TRBD1
CDR3: CASRTATGKSNQPQHF
DNA: TGTGCCAGCAGAACCGCGACAGGGAAGAGCAATCAGCCCCAGCATTTT

V: TRBV7-9
J: TRBJ1-1
D: NA
CDR3: CASSPGMNTEAFF
DNA: TGTGCCAGCAGCCCCGGGATGAACACTGAAGCTTTCTTT

V: TRBV19
J: TRBJ1-2
D: NA
CDR3: CASSTHRVDYGYTF
DNA: TGTGCCAGTAGTACACACAGGGTGGACTATGGCTACACCTTC

V: TRBV5-1
J: TRBJ2-7
D: TRBD1
CDR3: CASRPWDSYEQYF
DNA: TGCGCCAGCAGACCATGGGACAGCTACGAGCAGTACTTC

V: TRBV28
J: TRBJ1-1
D: TRBD1
CDR3: CASRPRGRNTEAFF
DNA: TGTGCCAGCAGGCCCAGGGGGCGGAACACTGAAGCTTTCTTT

V: TRBV5-4
J: TRBJ1-2
D: NA
CDR3: CASSRPDTNYGYTF
DNA: TGTGCCAGCAGCCGTCCCGACACTAACTATGGCTACACCTTC

V: TRBV19
J: TRBJ2-5
D: TRBD1
CDR3: CASSAIQGGETQYF
DNA: TGTGCCAGTAGTGCCATACAGGGGGGAGAGACCCAGTACTTC

V: TRBV6-4
J: TRBJ2-5
D: NA
CDR3: CASIRETQYF
DNA: TGTGCCAGCATTCGGGAGACCCAGTACTTC

V: TRBV6-6
J: TRBJ2-7
D: NA
CDR3: CASSYSTVAYEQYF
DNA: TGTGCCAGCAGTTACTCGACTGTAGCCTACGAGCAGTACTTC

V: TRBV18
J: TRBJ1-1
D: NA
CDR3: CASSPPSLNTEAFF
DNA: TGTGCCAGCTCACCCCCCAGTTTGAACACTGAAGCTTTCTTT

V: TRBV11-2
J: TRBJ1-2
D: NA
CDR3: CASSLAGGQGYTF
DNA: TGTGCCAGCAGCTTAGCGGGGGGCCAAGGCTACACCTTC

V: TRBV27
J: TRBJ1-4
D: NA
CDR3: CASSGINGEKLFF
DNA: TGTGCCAGCTCCGGGATAAATGGGGAAAAACTGTTTTTT

V: TRBV6-1
J: TRBJ2-5
D: TRBD1
CDR3: CATTLDRGRETQYF
DNA: TGTGCCACTACGTTAGACAGGGGGAGAGAGACCCAGTACTTC

V: TRBV5-1
J: TRBJ1-1
D: NA
CDR3: CASSPQGTEAFF
DNA: TGCGCCAGCAGCCCCCAGGGAACTGAAGCTTTCTTT

V: TRBV5-1
J: TRBJ2-1
D: NA
CDR3: CASSLRQDLTNEQFF
DNA: TGCGCCAGCAGCTTGCGACAGGACTTGACCAATGAGCAGTTCTTC

V: TRBV7-9
J: TRBJ2-1
D: NA
CDR3: CASSPGNEQFF
DNA: TGTGCCAGCAGCCCAGGAAATGAGCAGTTCTTC

V: TRBV6-6
J: TRBJ1-1
D: TRBD1
CDR3: CASSSHFDRGNTEAFF
DNA: TGTGCCAGCAGTTCCCACTTTGACAGGGGGAACACTGAAGCTTTCTTT

V: TRBV9
J: TRBJ2-7
D: TRBD2
CDR3: CASSQGIAGGPYSYEQYF
DNA: TGTGCCAGCAGCCAGGGGATAGCGGGAGGGCCCTACTCCTACGAGCAGTACTTC

V: TRBV18
J: TRBJ2-1
D: NA
CDR3: CASSPPQAEQFF
DNA: TGTGCCAGCTCACCTCCCCAGGCTGAGCAGTTCTTC

V: TRBV11-2
J: TRBJ1-2
D: NA
CDR3: CASSFLTDSYGYTF
DNA: TGTGCCAGCAGCTTCCTGACGGACAGCTATGGCTACACCTTC

V: TRBV19
J: TRBJ2-7
D: NA
CDR3: CASSITFTYEQYF
DNA: TGTGCCAGTAGTATCACTTTTACCTACGAGCAGTACTTC

V: TRBV28
J: TRBJ1-2
D: NA
CDR3: CASSLGRGEYGYTF
DNA: TGTGCCAGCAGTTTAGGGAGGGGCGAATATGGCTACACCTTC

V: TRBV7-2
J: TRBJ1-1
D: TRBD1
CDR3: CASSLAKTDPGQGAWMNTEAFF
DNA: TGTGCCAGCAGCTTAGCCAAAACAGACCCGGGACAGGGGGCCTGGATGAACACTGAAGCTTTCTTT

V: TRBV28
J: TRBJ2-1
D: NA
CDR3: CASSPTTTSPYNEQFF
DNA: TGTGCCAGCAGTCCGACGACTACCTCCCCATATAATGAGCAGTTCTTC